This T cell receptor beta chain appears in the sequencing data of a study of cytomegalovirus exposure and HLA in healthy donors (dated by TCRdb to about 2017). Regarding the research as a whole: An earlier analysis of several hundred of the donors reported 250 to 300 Gb of sequence data and more than 90 million unique TCR beta sequences from about 200 million T cells. An early release covering roughly 600 HLA-typed donors comprised about 290 gigabases of sequencing data and roughly 85 million unique TCR sequences. The genetic ancestry cluster associated with self-reported Caucasian donors included 65% to 90% of the 398 genotyped donors. The study aimed to test whether cataloging public T cell receptors could reveal signatures of past pathogen exposure. Using immunosequencing, the study profiled T cell repertoires from 500 to 800 subjects and related those repertoires to cytomegalovirus serostatus. Besides the first cohort of roughly 640 subjects, a separate validation cohort made up of roughly 120 different subjects was used. To predict cytomegalovirus infection status, the study combined high-throughput TCR immunosequencing, statistical association of individual TCRs with disease status, and machine learning. A later analysis re-examined previously published TCR beta repertoires from more than 550 donors and added high-resolution HLA genotyping to investigate patterns of TCR occurrence. Rather than using new phenotypic data, the later analysis identified candidate immune exposures from TCR beta sequences and from how often those sequences occurred across donors. An earlier analysis of about 620 of the donors applied high-throughput TCR beta sequencing to assess whether each TCR beta V gene segment acted as functional or pseudogenic. Alongside the repertoire data, information on donor age, sex, ethnicity and CMV serostatus was compiled. In a later genetic analysis, genome-wide SNP genotypes for about 55% of the roughly 700 donors were used, and that subset was treated as a discovery cohort. All discovery cohort repertoires had been generated using a single sequencing platform. Both class I and class II loci were covered by HLA typing, at four-digit resolution. Typing coverage varied by locus: 629-630 donors for A, B, C, DRB1 and DQB1; roughly 560 for DQA1; nearly 610 for DPA1; approximately 450 for DPB1. About five DR-DQ haplotypes were treated as single units for association and clustering because of strong linkage in the cohort. Among 300 to 500 genotyped donors of the cohort, an average of roughly 230,000 unique TCR beta nucleotide sequences was sequenced per donor, of which roughly 17% were non-productive.

The CDR1 and CDR2 encoded by the germline V gene are MDHEN and SYDVKM. Compared with germline, V lacks 4 bases and J lacks 8 bases; bases without a gene match: 10. Reading from cysteine to phenylalanine, the CDR3 counts 14 amino acids. The DNA shown is the 42-base CDR3, in frame from base 1. General conclusions and limits of the study: Immune exposure information for the cohort was limited to CMV serostatus. In a later analysis, the rate of TCR association differed among HLA loci, with DRB1 alleles having the most associated TCRs and HLA-C alleles having the fewest. The authors suggested that the approach could potentially be extended to other disease states and immunological phenotypes. According to a later genetic analysis, donors in an Asian-associated ancestry cluster had fewer N-insertions in productive TCRs than the roughly 670-donor mean. Assigning TCR associations to individual alleles was difficult when HLA alleles, especially DR and DQ, strongly co-occurred. In vitro tests confirmed that three of the cytomegalovirus-associated TCR beta chains recognize cytomegalovirus antigens. The 87-base-pair reads could not distinguish some IMGT-functional V segments, including TRBV6-2 and TRBV6-3, so those segments were excluded. At a false discovery rate of 0.05, a later analysis linked about 16,000 TCR beta sequences to specific HLA alleles. The cohort was sequenced for TCR beta chains only, and without alpha or paired-chain data the features that could be detected were limited. V-gene and J-gene trimming of TCR beta chains was associated with a missense DCLRE1C variant in a later genetic analysis, and the association was replicated in an independent cohort. A cluster of highly shared sequence variants was judged likely to represent a technical artifact of the sequencing pipeline. About 17 rarely observed V segments, including chromosome 9 orphons, were excluded from the earlier analysis of about 600 of the donors because counts were too low. A later analysis reported that several top co-occurrence clusters appeared linked to parvovirus B19, influenza, CMV and Epstein-Barr virus. Because some donors lacked HLA typing at each locus, the association tests relied only on the typed subset. Broadly in line with IMGT annotations, most TCR beta V segments showed up in productive rearrangements about 87% or about 30% of the time in an earlier analysis of approximately 600 of the donors. A further reported finding was that TCR beta sequences accurately predicted the HLA-A and HLA-B alleles for most subjects in the first cohort. Cytomegalovirus status was reported to be diagnosed by the classifier with high specificity and sensitivity in both the original and validation cohorts. Linkage disequilibrium might explain the correlated functional status among segregating V segments, but an unknown experimental factor could not be excluded. In a later analysis, HLA-associated TCR beta chains showed more clonal expansion and lower generation probabilities than non-associated chains that were equally common. Presence/absence analyses assumed roughly uniform sequencing depth across donors, an assumption that may not hold. Most TCR sequences were seen in very few donors, while some public TCRs were found in many individuals. The study listed approximately 150 TCR beta chains as associated with cytomegalovirus. A later analysis found that most CMV-associated TCR beta chains appeared HLA-restricted, with HLA associations seemingly driven largely by CMV exposure.

Worth noting for this clone: Its target antigen remains unknown. No per-base quality is available; no much larger clone lies one base away.

To prepare the library, the immunoSEQ multiplex PCR assay was applied. A mixture of 60 forward primers for TCR Vbeta segments and 13 reverse primers for TCR Jbeta segments was used in the multiplex PCR. The CDR3 region of rearranged TCR beta genes was amplified from genomic DNA with a multiplex PCR assay. The amplified TCR beta libraries were sequenced on the Illumina HiSeq System as 87-base-pair reads. Per the authors' processing: Across the 670 or so repertoires, a later analysis counted 80 million or so unique TCR beta chains, roughly 11 million of which were shared by at least two donors. Raw reads were error-corrected and collapsed into unique sequences with a nearest-neighbor algorithm that merged closely related sequences to remove PCR and sequencing errors. Alignment of CDR3 sequences to IMGT reference sequences was used to assign V, D and J gene segments. For a sequence to be retained, a match of at least six nucleotides was required to both a V gene segment and a J gene segment. A rearrangement was called productive if the CDR3 had no stop codons and remained in frame with V and J, and every other rearrangement was called non-productive. CDR3 was defined according to IMGT convention as the region running from the second conserved V-encoded cysteine to the conserved J-encoded phenylalanine. Sequences without an unambiguous match to a single V gene segment were excluded from the earlier analysis of almost 600 of the donors. In an earlier analysis of 587 of the donors, a V segment was called functional when productive rearrangements were above 56.7%, and segregating when the standard deviation between donors exceeded 5%. A statistical classification framework was built to diagnose cytomegalovirus status from the catalog of TCR beta chain sequences. V and J gene assignment, in a later analysis, came from comparing TCR nucleotide sequences with IMGT/GENE-DB human TR gene sequences. A later analysis assigned CDR3 sequences and most-parsimonious VDJ recombination scenarios with the TCRdist pipeline. In a later analysis, each TCR beta chain was defined by its CDR3 amino acid sequence together with its V-gene family, and reads without a unique V-gene family were excluded. In a later analysis, nearly 600 highly shared, low-generation-probability nucleotide sequences were removed to address suspected cross-contamination and a sequencing artifact. In a later analysis, a clonal expansion index was calculated for each public chain from normalized within-repertoire ranks of inferred template counts. Generation probabilities in a later analysis came from a VDJ recombination model fitted to out-of-frame rearrangements, and those results were checked against IGoR. In a later analysis, hypergeometric tests were used to score TCR-TCR, TCR-HLA and TCR-CMV co-occurrence, with a repertoire-size bias correction applied to TCR pairs. A later analysis estimated false discovery rates by permuting HLA or CMV assignments 20 times. A later analysis grouped co-occurring TCRs with DBSCAN, adding TCRdist sequence similarity when clustering within HLA-allele-positive subsets. For co-occurrence clustering, repertoires with fewer than 30,000 or more than 120,000 public chains were excluded, along with roughly 5 repertoires with anomalous nucleotide sharing. Entries here come from immuneACCESS through TCRdb and include only in-frame sequences with V and J called. Some clones fail to appear in such tables; in the studies checked, an unresolved V gene covers under half of the shortfall, and the cause of the remainder is unknown. That table supplies the V and J calls and clone size; D and trimming were determined from the DNA. In all, the sample holds roughly 170,000 clones, and about four fifths of those were seen once. Almost 7% of the sample belongs to the ten largest clones.

In total, 666 healthy bone marrow donors made up the cohort. At the time of sampling, every cohort member was nominally healthy, though immune exposures that went unrecorded were likely present. The donor was CMV seropositive and was included in the group of 250 to 300 seropositive cohort members. Each donor provided a peripheral blood sample, and peripheral blood mononuclear cells were used for TCR beta sequencing. The Qiagen DNeasy Blood Extraction Kit was used to extract genomic DNA from the blood cell samples. What was sequenced was PBMCs. The clonotype was recovered from a man younger than 40 in good health and CMV-seropositive. Recombination linked TRBV28 to TRBJ1-2, with TRBD1 identical over 7 junction bases. The DNA sequence is TGTGCCAGCAGTTATTCCGGGACAGCCCCCGGCTACACCTTC. Translation gives CASSYSGTAPGYTF.